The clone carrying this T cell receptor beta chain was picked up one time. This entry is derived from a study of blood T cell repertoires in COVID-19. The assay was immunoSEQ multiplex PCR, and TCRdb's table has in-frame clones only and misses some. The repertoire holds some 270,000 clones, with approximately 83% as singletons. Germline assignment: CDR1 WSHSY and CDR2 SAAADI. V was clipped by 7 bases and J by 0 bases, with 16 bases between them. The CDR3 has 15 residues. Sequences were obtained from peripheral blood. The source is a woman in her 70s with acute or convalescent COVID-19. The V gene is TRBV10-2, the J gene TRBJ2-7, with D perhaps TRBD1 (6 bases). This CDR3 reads CASIGTPLSSYEQYF. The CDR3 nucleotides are TGCGCCAGCATCGGGACACCTTTGAGCTCCTACGAGCAGTACTTC.